The clone carrying this TCR beta chain occurred many times. Antigen unknown. These data belong to a study of naive and memory T cell subsets. Overall study findings and caveats: A few larger clonotypes appeared in naive repertoires, especially CD8, possibly memory cells re-expressing CD45RA. In naive cells, over 95% of TCR sequences were seen only once. RNA-based TCR counts may shift with T cell activation and differentiation.

The CDR3 is 15 residues long. Germline V gene sequence: CDR1 SNHLY, CDR2 FYNNEI. Trimming stripped 0 bases from V and 10 bases from J, with 16 bases between. Cells stained for CD3, CD4, CD8, CD45RA and CD27 were sorted into four subsets. The beta constant-region primer was an equimolar mix of two oligonucleotides covering TRBC1 and TRBC2. The ligated cDNA underwent four PCR rounds using SP2 and nested alpha and beta constant-region primers. TCRdb passed the UMI-ligation and nested PCR reads through MiXCR, listing each CDR3 protein once. The table records over 130,000 distinct CDR3 sequences, approximately 21% of them present only once.

The specimen was naive CD8+ T cells from blood. J is TRBJ2-1 and V is TRBV2, with a weak D call TRBD1 (6 bases). This sequence was found in a human donor in good health. CDR3 in DNA: TGTGCCAGCAGTGAAGCGAGGCAGGGGCGCACGGAGCAGTTCTTC. Protein product: CASSEARQGRTEQFF.